The 8 T cell receptor beta chains listed next were all sequenced from one sample in a study of cytotoxic CD8 clonotypes in ibrutinib-treated CLL. The repertoire was sequenced with immunoSEQ multiplex PCR; TCRdb's copy has only in-frame clones and lacks some. This repertoire shows 110,000 to 150,000 clones, about 75% found once; its top ten account for around 4.9%. The material sequenced was PBMCs, taken after 24 months of ibrutinib treatment. The receptors come from a human donor with chronic lymphocytic leukemia.

This clone turned up a few times. The rearrangement links TRBV5-1 to TRBJ2-3, with TRBD1 identical over 12 bases. The ends lost 0 bases at V and 6 bases at J; junction bases unmatched: 2. The CDR3 has 15 amino acids. CDR1 is SGHRS, CDR2 YFSETQ, per germline. The CDR3 nucleotides read TGCGCCAGCAGCTTGGATGGGACAGGGGGCGATACGCAGTATTTT. It specifies CASSLDGTGGDTQYF.

This clone has just one count. CDR3 sequence: CASALGTSGRGGNEQFF. In DNA, the CDR3 is TGTGCCAGCGCCCTCGGGACTAGCGGGAGAGGCGGCAATGAGCAGTTCTTC. The chain combines TRBV7-3 with TRBJ2-1, with 14 bases that match TRBD2. The V gene's germline CDR1 is SGHTA and CDR2 FQGTGA. The V gene end was trimmed by 8 bases and the J gene end by 6 bases; junction bases not matched to a gene: 12. This CDR3 is built from 17 residues.

The gene calls are TRBV9 and TRBJ2-2, with TRBD2 matching over 15 bases. Germline V gene data show CDR1 as SGDLS and CDR2 as YYNGEE. Germline trimming cut 0 bases from V and 4 bases from J; bases unmatched to any gene: 13. The CDR3 length is 21 residues. For the CDR3, the DNA is TGTGCCAGCAGCGTAGGAAATATGGGACTAGCGGGGGGCCGGGGCACCGGGGAGCTGTTTTTT. It codes for CASSVGNMGLAGGRGTGELFF.

CDR3 DNA: TGTGCCAGCAGTGAATTGGGGGTCGCGGGGAACATTCAGTACTTC. Protein product: CASSELGVAGNIQYF. This chain links TRBV6-1 with TRBJ2-4; TRBD2 might be the D (6 bases). CDR1 is MNHNS and CDR2 is SASEGT in the germline V gene. The CDR3 consists of 15 residues. With 2 bases removed from V and 7 bases from J, the gap between germline ends came to 15 bases.

The chain is built from TRBV6-5 and TRBJ1-2; 7 bases align to TRBD1. This CDR3 has 13 amino acids. Germline V gives CDR1 MNHEY, CDR2 SVGAGI. V lost 8 bases and J lost 4; bases outside the gene matches: 7. The CDR3, as DNA: TGTGCCAGCGGAAGGGGGCGAGGCTATGGCTACACCTTC. Translated: CASGRGRGYGYTF.

This sequence joins TRBV9 and TRBJ1-5, with D perhaps matching TRBD1 (6 bases). V was shortened by 3 bases and J by 7 bases, with 17 bases between the two germline ends. Germline V gene lookup returns CDR1 SGDLS and CDR2 YYNGEE. The CDR3 runs 15 residues. CDR3 residues: CASSGDGGGWQPQHF. Here the CDR3 DNA reads TGTGCCAGCAGCGGAGACGGAGGGGGTTGGCAGCCCCAGCATTTT. Based on the CDR3 plus reference TRBV9 and TRBJ1-5, the full variable domain is DSGVTQTPKHLITATGQRVTLRCSPRSGDLSVYWYQQSLDQGLQFLIQYYNGEERAKGNILERFSAQQFPDLHSELNLSSLELGDSALYFCASSGDGGGWQPQHFGDGTRLSIL.

This sequence joins TRBV14 and TRBJ2-3, with 8 bases identical to TRBD2. Germline CDR1 is SGHDN and CDR2 is FVKESK. The CDR3 covers 15 residues. Trimming cost V 5 bases and J 2 bases; bases outside gene matches: 6. The CDR3 DNA is TGTGCCAGCAGCTTGACTAGCGCACTCACAGATACGCAGTATTTT. Protein product: CASSLTSALTDTQYF.

The chain combines TRBV5-4 with TRBJ2-5; 11 bases align to TRBD1. The germline gives CDR1 SGHNT, CDR2 YYREEE (reference sequence). The CDR3 loop spans 16 amino acids. J gave up 5 bases and V 0 bases, and 6 bases lay outside the gene matches. The CDR3 DNA is TGTGCCAGCAGCTTGGCGGGGGACAGGGGGTGGGAGACCCAGTACTTC. It encodes CASSLAGDRGWETQYF.